This T cell receptor beta chain was identified in a study of cytomegalovirus exposure and HLA in healthy donors. Study-level points and caveats: The later analysis indicated that the majority of CMV-associated TCR beta chains appeared HLA-restricted. The authors assumed roughly uniform sequencing depth across donors for presence/absence analyses. Relative to the roughly 690-donor mean, N-insertions were reportedly fewer in an Asian-associated ancestry cluster in a later analysis.

V trimming: 5 bases; J trimming: 4 bases; junction bases outside the gene matches: 11. CDR1 is SGHVS, CDR2 FQNEAQ, per germline. This CDR3 contains 16 residues. PCR involved 60 Vbeta and 13 Jbeta primers. The protocol was immunoSEQ multiplex PCR, while the TCRdb copy is restricted to in-frame clones and leaves out a portion. The sample has 95,000 to 150,000 clones, under 85% seen once. In the case of this clone: No antigen is known for it.

The specimen was PBMCs. The TCR sequence derives from a woman aged 40 to 49 in good health and CMV-seropositive. This rearrangement joins TRBV7-8 to TRBJ2-5, with TRBD1 identical over 9 bases. This CDR3 is CASSVHRGRALETQYF. Written as DNA, the CDR3 is TGTGCCAGCAGCGTCCACAGGGGGCGCGCATTAGAGACCCAGTACTTC. Using reference TRBV7-8 and TRBJ2-5 for the parts outside the CDR3, the full variable domain is GAGVSQSPRYKVAKRGQDVALRCDPISGHVSLFWYQQALGQGPEFLTYFQNEAQLDKSGLPSDRFFAERPEGSVSTLKIQRTQQEDSAVYLCASSVHRGRALETQYFGPGTRLLVL.